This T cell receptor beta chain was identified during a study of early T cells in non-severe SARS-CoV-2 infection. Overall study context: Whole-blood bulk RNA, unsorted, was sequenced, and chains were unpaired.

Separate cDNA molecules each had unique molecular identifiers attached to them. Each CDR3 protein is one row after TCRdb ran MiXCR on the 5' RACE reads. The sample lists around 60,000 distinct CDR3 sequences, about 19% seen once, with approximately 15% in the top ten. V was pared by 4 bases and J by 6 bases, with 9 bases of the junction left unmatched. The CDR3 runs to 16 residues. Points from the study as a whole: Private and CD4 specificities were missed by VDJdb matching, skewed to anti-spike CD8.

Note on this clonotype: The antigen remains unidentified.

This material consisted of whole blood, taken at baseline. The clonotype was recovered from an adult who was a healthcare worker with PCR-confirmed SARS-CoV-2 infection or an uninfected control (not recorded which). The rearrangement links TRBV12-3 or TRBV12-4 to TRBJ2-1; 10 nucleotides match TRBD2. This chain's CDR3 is CASSSPRTSGPNEQFF. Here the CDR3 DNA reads TGTGCCAGCAGTTCTCCTCGGACTAGCGGCCCCAATGAGCAGTTCTTC.